This T cell receptor (beta chain) emerged from a study of T cell responses to AZD1222 COVID-19 vaccine (dated by TCRdb to about 2021). Some background on the complete study: AZD1222 recipients given second doses at about 4 weeks or at about 12 weeks were pooled, since spike-specific TCR depth and breadth were not found to differ between the two schedules. A total of over 230 trial participants underwent TCR sequencing, of whom more than 200 had received two doses of AZD1222 and roughly 26 had received two doses of the MenACWY control vaccine. Trial participants were enrolled by age into 18-55, 56-69 and 70-plus year subgroups, with 148, 28 and 57 TCR-sequenced participants respectively. The investigation overall reported the following: Conclusions about previously exposed vaccinees are limited, since just 6 or 7 AZD1222 recipients were seropositive for SARS-CoV-2 at baseline. The 56-69-year group was small, and its depth increase did not reach significance, likely because of low power. After two AZD1222 doses, both the breadth and the depth of spike-specific TCRs were significantly higher than at day 0 and than in MenACWY recipients. The whole spike protein was spanned by vaccine-associated CD4 TCRs, and dominant responses were seen in regions 160-218 and 743-854. Because no samples from the day 14 peak response were available, repertoires could be characterized only after the peak T cell response. Reportedly, almost half of the unique spike-specific TCRs recognized epitopes lying outside the regions that are mutated in the B.1.351 and B.1.1.7 variants. Most participants were white British and females outnumbered males, and the authors suggested that clonal diversity may have been underestimated.

The CDR3 starts with the cysteine, ends with the phenylalanine, and has 14 residues. CDR3 DNA is the only sequence kept; it has 42 bases, read in frame from the first base. Taken from the germline V gene, the CDR1 and CDR2 loops are SGDLS and YYNGEE. Between the V and J ends, shortened by 4 bases and 7 bases respectively, the junction contains 15 bases. The CDR3 regions of human TCRbeta chains were analyzed by immunosequencing. From the authors' description of their analysis: Repertoire TCRs were matched against a reference library of SARS-CoV-2-specific TCRs generated with the MIRA antigen-specificity platform. Breadth was defined as the fraction of unique TCRs that were SARS-CoV-2-associated, and depth was defined as the fraction of total T cells that were SARS-CoV-2-associated. Using the MIRA data, each spike-specific TCR was mapped to the spike region that the TCR reacts to and placed in a CD4 or CD8 class. Log10-transformed breadth and depth values were compared by one-way ANOVA with Sidak's multiple comparisons tests. Drawn from immuneACCESS, this table holds only the in-frame rearrangements with V and J called that TCRdb kept. Clones are partly lost; checked studies trace under half to an unresolved V gene and leave the rest unexplained. V, J and clone size were drawn from that table, and D and trimming were deduced from the DNA. The sample table holds approximately 150,000 clones, of which 85% to 90% were seen once. The ten largest clones add up to 1.5% to 2% of the sample.

Read against the paper, the sample's time point label means: baseline before first vaccination. Samples from vaccinated people were obtained from the UK trials COV001 and COV002, which included a single-blind randomized controlled phase 2/3 trial of AZD1222 (ChAdOx1 nCoV-19) in healthy adults. For TCRbeta chain sequencing, PBMC samples were collected from trial participants at day 0 and at day 28 after the second dose. Regarding this clone: Its antigen remains undetermined. Nothing much larger sits one base from this clone, and base qualities are not available.

Sequencing was performed on peripheral blood, taken on day 0 of AZD1222 vaccination. The sequence was collected from an adult in good health. Rearrangement joined TRBV9 to TRBJ1-3; the D gene is perhaps TRBD1, on 5 matching bases. The sequenced DNA: TGTGCCAGCAGCCCGACAGTGGGCCGGAACACCATATATTTT. This is translated as CASSPTVGRNTIYF. Beyond the CDR3, the reference TRBV9 and TRBJ1-3 genes provide the residues; the full variable domain reads: DSGVTQTPKHLITATGQRVTLRCSPRSGDLSVYWYQQSLDQGLQFLIQYYNGEERAKGNILERFSAQQFPDLHSELNLSSLELGDSALYFCASSPTVGRNTIYFGEGSWLTVV.